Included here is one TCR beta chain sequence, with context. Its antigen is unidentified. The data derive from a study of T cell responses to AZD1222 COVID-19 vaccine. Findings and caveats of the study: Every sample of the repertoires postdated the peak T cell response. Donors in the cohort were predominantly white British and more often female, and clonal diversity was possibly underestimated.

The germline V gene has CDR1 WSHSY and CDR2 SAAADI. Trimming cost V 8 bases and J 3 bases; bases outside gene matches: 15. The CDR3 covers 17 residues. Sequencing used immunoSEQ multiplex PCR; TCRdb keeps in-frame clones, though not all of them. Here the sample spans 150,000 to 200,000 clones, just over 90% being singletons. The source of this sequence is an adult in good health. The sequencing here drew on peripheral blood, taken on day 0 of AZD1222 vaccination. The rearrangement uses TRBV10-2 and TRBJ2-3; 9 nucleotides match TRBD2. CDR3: CASPPERGDPTTDTQYF. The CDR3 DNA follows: TGCGCCAGCCCTCCGGAGCGGGGGGACCCAACTACAGATACGCAGTATTTT.